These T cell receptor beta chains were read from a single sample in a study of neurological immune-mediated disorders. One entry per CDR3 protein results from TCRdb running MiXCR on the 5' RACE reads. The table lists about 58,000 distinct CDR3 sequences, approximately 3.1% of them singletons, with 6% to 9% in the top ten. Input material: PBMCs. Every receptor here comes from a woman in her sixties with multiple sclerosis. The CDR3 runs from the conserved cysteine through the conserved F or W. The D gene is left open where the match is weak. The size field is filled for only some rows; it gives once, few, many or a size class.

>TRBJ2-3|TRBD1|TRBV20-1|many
CSAPRTGRDTQYF
TGCAGTGCACCCAGGACAGGGCGAGATACGCAGTATTTT
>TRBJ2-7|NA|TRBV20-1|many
CSAEQGYEQYF
TGCAGTGCTGAACAGGGCTACGAGCAGTACTTC
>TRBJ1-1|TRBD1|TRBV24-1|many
CATSDSGQSNTEAFF
TGTGCCACCAGTGATTCGGGACAGAGTAACACTGAAGCTTTCTTT
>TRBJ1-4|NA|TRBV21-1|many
CASSKEVGRRTKLFF
TGTGCCAGCAGCAAAGAAGTGGGACGGAGGACGAAACTGTTTTTT
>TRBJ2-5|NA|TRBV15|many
CATSGIRTSVTQYF
TGTGCCACCAGCGGAATCAGGACCTCCGTGACCCAGTACTTC
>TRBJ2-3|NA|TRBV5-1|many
CASSLAVGSPDTQYF
TGCGCCAGCAGCTTGGCCGTAGGGTCCCCAGATACGCAGTATTTT
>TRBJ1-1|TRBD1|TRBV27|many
CASERAGTGEAFF
TGTGCCAGCGAACGCGCCGGGACAGGAGAAGCTTTCTTT
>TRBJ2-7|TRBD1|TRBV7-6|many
CASSLETGGSYEQYF
TGTGCCAGCAGCTTAGAGACAGGGGGGTCCTACGAGCAGTACTTC
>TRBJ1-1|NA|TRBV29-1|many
CSVHWGGTEAFF
TGCAGCGTCCATTGGGGGGGGACTGAAGCTTTCTTT
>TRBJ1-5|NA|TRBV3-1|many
CASSQGSLGGNQPQHF
TGTGCCAGCAGCCAAGGATCATTAGGAGGCAATCAGCCCCAGCATTTT
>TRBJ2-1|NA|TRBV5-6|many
CASSSGFNEQFF
TGTGCCAGCAGCTCAGGGTTCAATGAGCAGTTCTTC
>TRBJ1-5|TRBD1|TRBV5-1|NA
CASSLEGGADQPQHF
TGCGCCAGCAGCTTGGAAGGGGGCGCGGATCAGCCCCAGCATTTT
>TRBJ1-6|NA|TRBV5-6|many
CASSLYAGMGSPLHF
TGTGCCAGCAGCTTGTACGCAGGGATGGGGTCACCCCTCCACTTT
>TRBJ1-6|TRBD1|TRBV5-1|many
CASSLFNRGLTSPLHF
TGCGCCAGCAGCTTGTTTAACAGGGGGCTTACTTCACCCCTCCACTTT
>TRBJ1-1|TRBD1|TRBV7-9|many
CASSLWRGQSHTEAFF
TGTGCCAGCAGCTTATGGAGGGGGCAAAGTCACACTGAAGCTTTCTTT
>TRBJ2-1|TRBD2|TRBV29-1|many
CSVGGGRNEQFF
TGCAGCGTCGGGGGGGGGCGGAATGAGCAGTTCTTC
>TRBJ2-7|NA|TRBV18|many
CASSQNRFGEQYF
TGTGCCAGCTCCCAGAACAGGTTTGGAGAGCAGTACTTC
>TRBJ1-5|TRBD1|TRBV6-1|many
CASSDLFGQGAGDNQPQHF
TGTGCCAGCAGTGATCTTTTCGGACAGGGGGCGGGTGACAATCAGCCCCAGCATTTT
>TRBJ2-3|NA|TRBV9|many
CASSVGSLSTDTQYF
TGTGCCAGCAGCGTAGGGTCGCTTAGCACAGATACGCAGTATTTT
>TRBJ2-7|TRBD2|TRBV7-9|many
CASSLGLAGGPLPRGQYF
TGTGCCAGCAGCTTAGGACTAGCGGGGGGGCCATTACCGCGTGGGCAGTACTTC
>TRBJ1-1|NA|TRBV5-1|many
CASSTLDSLNTEAFF
TGCGCCAGCAGCACCCTCGACAGTTTGAACACTGAAGCTTTCTTT
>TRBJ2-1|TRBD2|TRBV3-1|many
CASSPQPGAGSEQFF
TGTGCCAGCAGCCCACAACCCGGAGCGGGAAGTGAGCAGTTCTTC
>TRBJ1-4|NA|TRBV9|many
CASSVSGARGEKLFF
TGTGCCAGCAGCGTTTCCGGGGCCCGGGGTGAAAAACTGTTTTTT
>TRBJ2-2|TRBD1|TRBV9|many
CASSPRQGAYTGELFF
TGTGCCAGCAGCCCCCGACAGGGGGCTTACACCGGGGAGCTGTTTTTT
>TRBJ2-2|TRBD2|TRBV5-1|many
CASSPLGLAATGELFF
TGCGCCAGCAGCCCGCTGGGACTAGCGGCCACCGGGGAGCTGTTTTTT
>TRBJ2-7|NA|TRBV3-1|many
CASSTTAPGRGKYEQYF
TGTGCCAGCAGCACGACTGCCCCCGGACGGGGAAAATACGAGCAGTACTTC
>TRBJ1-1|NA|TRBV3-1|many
CASSERTVNTEAFF
TGTGCCAGCAGCGAGCGGACGGTGAACACTGAAGCTTTCTTT
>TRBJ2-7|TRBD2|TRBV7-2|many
CASSIRSGGHSYEQYF
TGTGCCAGCAGCATCCGTAGCGGGGGGCACTCCTACGAGCAGTACTTC
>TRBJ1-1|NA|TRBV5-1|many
CASSSDLNWGNTEAFF
TGCGCCAGCAGCTCAGACCTTAACTGGGGGAACACTGAAGCTTTCTTT
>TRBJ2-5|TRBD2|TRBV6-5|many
CASSYSGQLAGETQYF
TGTGCCAGCAGTTACTCGGGCCAACTAGCGGGAGAGACCCAGTACTTC
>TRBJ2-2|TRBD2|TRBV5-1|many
CASSSSGRDTGELFF
TGCGCCAGCAGCTCTAGCGGGAGGGACACCGGGGAGCTGTTTTTT
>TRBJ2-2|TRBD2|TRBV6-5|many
CASKQREVAGELFF
TGTGCCAGCAAACAGCGGGAGGTTGCCGGGGAGCTGTTTTTT
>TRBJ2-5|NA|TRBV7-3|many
CASSPTPDRSGETQYF
TGTGCCAGCAGCCCGACACCTGACAGAAGTGGAGAGACCCAGTACTTC
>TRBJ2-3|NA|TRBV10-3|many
CAISERSSGDTQYF
TGTGCCATCAGTGAGCGGTCATCCGGAGATACGCAGTATTTT
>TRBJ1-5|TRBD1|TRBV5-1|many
CASSLAPGGNQPQHF
TGCGCCAGCAGCTTGGCCCCAGGGGGAAATCAGCCCCAGCATTTT
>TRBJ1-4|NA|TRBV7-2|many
CASSPLADTATNEKLFF
TGTGCCAGCAGCCCCTTGGCCGATACAGCAACTAATGAAAAACTGTTTTTT
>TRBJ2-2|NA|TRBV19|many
CATVGNSNTGELFF
TGTGCCACAGTCGGGAATTCGAACACCGGGGAGCTGTTTTTT
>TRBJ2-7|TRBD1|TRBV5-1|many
CASSSEPSGTVNYEQYF
TGCGCCAGCAGCTCAGAGCCCTCCGGGACAGTCAACTACGAGCAGTACTTC
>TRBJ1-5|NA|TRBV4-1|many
CASSRTITRGNQPQHF
TGCGCCAGCAGCCGAACAATTACGAGGGGCAATCAGCCCCAGCATTTT
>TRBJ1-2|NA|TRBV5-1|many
CASTTRSGAVNGYTF
TGCGCCAGCACCACCCGATCGGGGGCTGTTAATGGCTACACCTTC
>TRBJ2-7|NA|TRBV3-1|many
CASSQGAYGPYEQYF
TGTGCCAGCAGCCAAGGGGCCTACGGACCCTACGAGCAGTACTTC
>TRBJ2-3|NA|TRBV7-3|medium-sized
CASSFDRGDTQYF
TGTGCCAGCAGCTTTGACAGAGGAGATACGCAGTATTTT
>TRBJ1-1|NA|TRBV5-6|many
CASSLSAKGRMAFF
TGTGCCAGCAGCTTGTCCGCCAAGGGTCGGATGGCTTTCTTT
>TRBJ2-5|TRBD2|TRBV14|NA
CASSHSGQETQYF
TGTGCCAGCAGCCATAGCGGGCAAGAGACCCAGTACTTC
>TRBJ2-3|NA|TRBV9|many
CASSVQVGFPDTQYF
TGTGCCAGCAGCGTCCAGGTGGGGTTTCCAGATACGCAGTATTTT
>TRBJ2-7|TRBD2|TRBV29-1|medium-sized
CSVIREGREQYF
TGCAGCGTTATCAGGGAGGGTCGCGAGCAGTACTTC
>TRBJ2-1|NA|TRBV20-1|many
CSARESREHYNEQFF
TGCAGTGCTAGAGAATCCAGGGAGCACTACAATGAGCAGTTCTTC
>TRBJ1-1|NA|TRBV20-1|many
CSAQRQNTEAFF
TGCAGTGCACAGCGGCAGAACACTGAAGCTTTCTTT